This T cell receptor (beta chain) was identified during a study of vaccination effects on CD4 cells after COVID-19. In germline, CDR1 is MNHEY, CDR2 SVGAGI. V lost 3 bases to trimming and J lost 0 bases, with 6 bases between them. This CDR3 spans 13 amino acids. Libraries were prepared by immunoSEQ multiplex PCR; TCRdb keeps only in-frame clonotypes and omits some of them. The table lists 25,000 to 30,000 clones, roughly 74% of them singletons. With the ViraFEST assay, the study expanded antigen-specific CD4+ T cells using viral peptide pools, then sequenced them. It was after more than nine days of culture that CD4+ T cells were isolated. Everyone in the study got two shots of either the BNT162b2 or mRNA-1273 vaccine. A word on this clone: Its antigen is currently unknown.

This chain uses TRBV6-5 with TRBJ2-7, with D uncertain. Material: CD4+ T cells from PBMCs cultured with HCoV-OC43 spike peptides, obtained after COVID-19 vaccination. Sample subset: HCoV-OC43 spike overlapping peptide pool stimulation. This receptor was taken from a human donor who received a COVID-19 vaccine. In DNA form, the CDR3 reads TGTGCCAGCAGTTATCCCCCCTCCTACGAGCAGTACTTC. Amino acid sequence: CASSYPPSYEQYF.